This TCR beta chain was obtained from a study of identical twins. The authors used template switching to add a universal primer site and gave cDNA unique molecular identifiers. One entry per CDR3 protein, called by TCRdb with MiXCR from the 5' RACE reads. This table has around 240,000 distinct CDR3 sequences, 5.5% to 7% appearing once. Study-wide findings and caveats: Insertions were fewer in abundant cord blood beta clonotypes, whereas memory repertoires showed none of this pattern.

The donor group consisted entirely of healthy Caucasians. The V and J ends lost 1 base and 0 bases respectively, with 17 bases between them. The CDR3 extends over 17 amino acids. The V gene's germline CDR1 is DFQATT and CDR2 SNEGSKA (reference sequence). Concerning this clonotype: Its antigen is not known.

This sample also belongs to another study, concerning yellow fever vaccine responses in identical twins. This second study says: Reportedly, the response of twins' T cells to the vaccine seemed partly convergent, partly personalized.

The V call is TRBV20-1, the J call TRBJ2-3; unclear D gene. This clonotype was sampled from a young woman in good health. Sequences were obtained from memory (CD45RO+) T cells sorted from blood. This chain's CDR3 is CSARGRGRGPSTDTQYF. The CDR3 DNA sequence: TGCAGTGCTAGAGGTAGAGGCCGAGGTCCTAGCACAGATACGCAGTATTTT.